The 26 T cell receptor beta chains below all came from one sample that was sequenced in a study of cytomegalovirus exposure and HLA in healthy donors. This PCR relied on a set of 60 Vbeta primers and 13 Jbeta primers. The data were produced by immunoSEQ multiplex PCR, yet TCRdb's version contains in-frame clones alone and is incomplete. Among around 100,000 clones listed, approximately 80% were seen once. The specimen was PBMCs. These receptors all come from a woman between 25 and 40 years old in good health and CMV-seropositive.

The genes are TRBV15 and TRBJ2-3; a weak D match, TRBD2 (5 bases). The V gene lost 0 bases and the J gene lost 7 bases, with 14 bases spanning the gap. The CDR3 loop spans 15 amino acids. Germline V gives CDR1 LNHNV, CDR2 YYDKDF (reference sequence). For the CDR3, the DNA is TGTGCCACCAGCAGAGATCTGACGGACGGGAATACGCAGTATTTT. Encoded protein: CATSRDLTDGNTQYF.

This chain joins TRBV5-1 and TRBJ2-2, with D unclear. V was cut by 4 bases and J by 4 bases, with 11 bases left in between. The CDR3 runs to 14 residues. CDR1 and CDR2 from the germline V gene are SGHRS and YFSETQ. The CDR3 nucleotides read TGCGCCAGCAGCCCCCCGCTACCCACCGGGGAGCTGTTTTTT. This codes for CASSPPLPTGELFF.

The J gene is TRBJ2-3, the V gene TRBV6-5; 8 bases are shared with TRBD2. Germline-derived CDR1 and CDR2 are MNHEY and SVGAGI. V was clipped by 5 bases and J by 3 bases; unmatched bases: 7. The CDR3 has 15 residues. The CDR3 DNA is TGTGCCAGCAGTCCGGGACTAGGGGTAACAGATACGCAGTATTTT. Translated, it gives CASSPGLGVTDTQYF.

The chain is built from TRBV19 and TRBJ2-7, with 7 bases that match TRBD1. The CDR3 runs to 14 residues. Germline-derived CDR1 and CDR2 are LNHDA and SQIVND (reference sequence). The trim removed 6 bases at V and 3 bases at J, leaving 8 bases unmatched. The CDR3 region is CASSQQGVFYEQYF. CDR3 bases: TGTGCCAGTAGCCAGCAGGGGGTCTTCTACGAGCAGTACTTC.

The V call is TRBV4-1, the J call TRBJ2-7; no clear D. The CDR3 has 17 residues. Germline CDR1 reads MGHRA; CDR2 reads YSYEKL. V dropped 2 bases and J dropped 3 bases, with 20 bases sitting between them. This chain's CDR3 is CASSQLTGPFAGYEQYF. The DNA of the CDR3 is TGCGCCAGCAGCCAACTAACTGGCCCTTTCGCAGGCTACGAGCAGTACTTC.

The V and J genes are TRBV7-2 and TRBJ1-6; 10 nucleotides line up with TRBD1. V trimming: 0 bases; J trimming: 9 bases; junction bases outside the gene matches: 2. CDR1 is SGHTA, CDR2 FQGNSA, per germline. CDR3 length: 15 residues. CDR3 residues: CASSLAGTGVSPLHF. The CDR3 DNA sequence: TGTGCCAGCAGCTTAGCTGGGACAGGGGTTTCACCCCTCCACTTT.

The V call is TRBV4-2, the J call TRBJ2-3; 10 positions match TRBD2. The CDR3 is made up of 17 amino acids. Germline trimming cut 0 bases from V and 7 bases from J; bases unmatched to any gene: 10. Looked up from germline, CDR1 is LGHNA and CDR2 is YNFKEQ. The CDR3 here is CASSQDGAAGGQNTQYF. The CDR3 nucleotides are TGTGCCAGCAGCCAAGATGGGGCAGCGGGGGGGCAAAATACGCAGTATTTT.

V is TRBV5-1 and J is TRBJ2-3, with 10 bases identical to TRBD1. Looked up from germline, CDR1 is SGHRS and CDR2 is YFSETQ. The V and J ends lost 2 bases and 3 bases, in that order; junction bases with no gene match: 3. The CDR3 consists of 15 residues. CDR3 amino acids: CASSLGQGGTDTQYF. The DNA for the CDR3 is TGCGCCAGCAGCTTAGGACAGGGGGGGACAGATACGCAGTATTTT.

The chain combines TRBV6-4 with TRBJ1-1; perhaps TRBD1 as D (6 bases). V shed 8 bases and J shed 4 bases, with 17 bases lying between them. Germline lookup yields CDR1 MRHNA and CDR2 SNTAGT. The CDR3 totals 14 residues. CDR3 residues: CASGPDRLSTEAFF. Written as DNA, the CDR3 is TGTGCCAGCGGGCCCGACAGGCTGAGCACTGAAGCTTTCTTT.

This chain's CDR3 is CASSQGTGRGAFF. The CDR3 DNA reads as TGTGCCAGCAGCCAAGGGACAGGGAGGGGAGCTTTCTTT. The V gene is TRBV14, the J gene TRBJ1-1; TRBD1 agrees at 8 bases. In germline, CDR1 is SGHDN, CDR2 FVKESK. J gave up 10 bases and V 1 base, and 5 bases lay outside the gene matches. The CDR3 spans 13 residues.

V usage is TRBV18 and J usage is TRBJ1-1; D is possibly TRBD1 (6 bases). The CDR3 has 15 residues. From germline, CDR1 is KGHSH and CDR2 LQKENI. V was shortened by 3 bases and J by 5 bases, with 16 bases between the two germline ends. CDR3 residues: CASSPVGQGWTEAFF. The DNA of the CDR3 is TGTGCCAGCTCACCTGTTGGGCAGGGGTGGACTGAAGCTTTCTTT.

This chain connects TRBV7-9 to TRBJ1-1, with 8 bases that match TRBD1. The germline CDR1 and CDR2 sequences are SEHNR and FQNEAQ (reference sequence). Unmatched junction bases numbered 2, after V lost 4 bases and J lost 1 base. This CDR3 comprises 14 residues. The chain's CDR3 is CASSYTGGNTEAFF. The CDR3 nucleotides are TGTGCCAGCAGCTATACAGGGGGGAACACTGAAGCTTTCTTT.

The chain recombines TRBV10-2 with TRBJ2-1; 14 bases match TRBD2. Trimming took 7 bases from V and 7 from J; bases not matched to a gene: 9. Germline V CDR1 and CDR2: WSHSY, SAAADI. This CDR3 spans 16 amino acids. The CDR3 here is CASNGLAGGLRNEQFF. The CDR3, as DNA: TGCGCCAGCAATGGACTAGCGGGGGGTTTAAGGAATGAGCAGTTCTTC.

This chain uses TRBV6-5 with TRBJ2-1, with no clear D. CDR1 and CDR2 (germline): MNHEY, SVGAGI. V was cut by 2 bases and J by 9 bases, with 11 bases left in between. The CDR3 is 13 residues long. The CDR3 here is CASSYEPSAEQFF. The CDR3 DNA is TGTGCCAGCAGTTACGAACCTAGTGCTGAGCAGTTCTTC.

The V and J genes are TRBV18 and TRBJ1-2, with 10 bases lining up with TRBD1. V lost 3 bases, J lost 3 bases, and 7 bases stayed unmatched. CDR1 and CDR2 from the germline V gene are KGHSH and LQKENI. The CDR3 length is 16 residues. CDR3 nucleotides: TGTGCCAGCTCACCCCTCGGGACAGGGGACTACTATGGCTACACCTTC. Translating gives CASSPLGTGDYYGYTF.

The genes are TRBV25-1 and TRBJ1-2; maybe TRBD1 (5 bases). Looked up from germline, CDR1 is MGHDK and CDR2 is SYGVNS. CDR3 length: 13 residues. Trimming shortened V by 4 bases and J by 6 bases, and 12 bases separated the two germline ends. In nucleotides, the CDR3 is TGTGCCAGCAGTGGATGGGGGGTACATGGCTACACCTTC. Amino acid sequence: CASSGWGVHGYTF.

V gene TRBV11-3 combines with J gene TRBJ1-1, with D unclear. CDR3 length: 14 residues. CDR1 SGHNT and CDR2 YENEEA come from the germline V gene. Between the trimmed V and J ends, which lost 2 bases and 3 bases, there was a span of 10 bases. The chain's CDR3 is CASSLSVSDTEAFF. DNA for the CDR3: TGTGCCAGCAGCTTATCGGTGAGTGACACTGAAGCTTTCTTT.

This chain joins TRBV19 and TRBJ2-5; a weak D match, TRBD1 (5 bases). V lost 6 bases to trimming and J lost 4 bases, with 18 bases between them. The CDR3 is made up of 15 amino acids. Germline-derived CDR1 and CDR2 are LNHDA and SQIVND (reference sequence). CDR3 sequence (DNA): TGTGCCAGTAGCCTAGAAGGGGTTAGGGCAGAGACCCAGTACTTC. Encoded protein: CASSLEGVRAETQYF.

V usage is TRBV7-8 and J usage is TRBJ1-5, with TRBD1 identical over 7 bases. Germline lookup yields CDR1 SGHVS and CDR2 FQNEAQ. The CDR3 totals 18 residues. J lost 0 bases, V lost 4 bases, and 12 bases had no gene match. The DNA of the CDR3 is TGTGCCAGCAGCTCCTGGGACAGTCAATTGGATAGCAATCAGCCCCAGCATTTT. It encodes CASSSWDSQLDSNQPQHF.

This clone was seen more than once but under ten times. The rearrangement joins TRBV27 to TRBJ2-5; D perhaps matches TRBD2 (5 bases). The V end lost 3 bases, the J end lost 1 base, and 9 bases lay between the germline ends. The germline V gene encodes CDR1 MNHEY and CDR2 SMNVEV (reference sequence). This CDR3 has 14 amino acids. CDR3 sequence reads: CASSFEGSQETQYF. The CDR3 DNA is TGTGCCAGCAGTTTCGAGGGCAGCCAAGAGACCCAGTACTTC.

A word on this clone: This same CDR3 is encoded by further DNA sequences in the sample. The gene calls are TRBV7-8 and TRBJ1-2, with D perhaps matching TRBD1 (6 bases). The CDR3 loop spans 14 amino acids. Trimming stripped 1 base from V and 4 bases from J, with 10 bases between. CDR1 is SGHVS and CDR2 is FQNEAQ in the germline V gene. The CDR3 here is CASSLVDRAYGYTF. CDR3 DNA sequence: TGTGCCAGCAGCTTAGTGGACAGAGCCTATGGCTACACCTTC.

This sequence joins TRBV5-1 and TRBJ2-3, with D possibly being TRBD2 (5 bases). Trimming took off 1 base at V and 2 bases at J, with 11 bases between the two ends. Germline CDR1 is SGHRS and CDR2 is YFSETQ. This CDR3 comprises 15 residues. CDR3 nucleotide sequence: TGCGCCAGCAGCTTGCGGCGACTAAACACAGATACGCAGTATTTT. This translates into CASSLRRLNTDTQYF.

V and J are TRBV6-6 and TRBJ1-1; perhaps TRBD1 as D (6 bases). The germline gives CDR1 MNHNY, CDR2 SVGAGI (reference sequence). The CDR3 totals 13 residues. Deletions cut 8 bases from V and 6 bases from J, with 16 bases between. CDR3 loop: CASLDSASPEAFF. The CDR3 nucleotides are TGTGCCAGCCTGGACAGCGCTTCACCTGAAGCTTTCTTT.

Points on this clone: The junction differs from germline at one of its ends, possibly a read error. The V and J genes are TRBV7-9 and TRBJ1-2, with D possibly matching TRBD1 (5 bases). The CDR3 runs 16 residues. CDR1 is SEHNR, CDR2 FQNEAQ, per germline (reference sequence). The CDR3 nucleotides read TGTTCCAGCAGCTTGCGGGACGTATCGTTGAACTATGGCTACACCTTC. Amino acids: CSSSLRDVSLNYGYTF.

The gene calls are TRBV10-3 and TRBJ1-1, with 9 bases identical to TRBD1. V was clipped by 6 bases and J by 0 bases; unmatched bases: 2. The CDR3 is 14 amino acids. Germline assignment: CDR1 ENHRY and CDR2 SYGVKD. CDR3 nucleotides: TGTGCCATCAGGGGGACAGGGATGAACACTGAAGCTTTCTTT. It is translated as CAIRGTGMNTEAFF.

This clone was recorded once. The chain couples TRBV2 to TRBJ1-2; D might be TRBD1 (5 bases). Between the trimmed V and J ends, which lost 10 bases and 1 base, there was a span of 13 bases. There are 13 residues in the CDR3. Germline CDR1 is SNHLY and CDR2 is FYNNEI. CDR3 nucleotides: TGTGCCACCTCGGGACTAAGTAACTATGGCTACACCTTC. It yields the protein CATSGLSNYGYTF.